Here is one T cell receptor beta chain with its context. With a much larger clone just one base away, this may be a read error. The data originate from a study of blood T cells in healthy people across ages. Through a sample-barcoded 5' primer and a J-beta primer mix, a second PCR was run for roughly 6 to 12 cycles. TCRdb re-derived calls from the 5' RACE reads in MiXCR, one entry per CDR3 protein. The sample lists approximately 810,000 distinct CDR3 sequences; under 30% were seen once. Donors were systemically healthy Caucasian individuals from Russia aged about 6 to 90 years. The CDR3 is 15 residues long. Germline CDR1 and CDR2: SEHNR and FQNEAQ (reference sequence).

The sequenced sample was blood. V and J are TRBV7-9 and TRBJ2-1; the D gene is possibly TRBD1 (6 bases). This receptor was taken from a woman older than 75 in good health. This CDR3 is CACSFRTASYNEQFF. The DNA for the CDR3 is TGTGCCTGCAGCTTTAGGACAGCCTCCTACAATGAGCAGTTCTTC. Together with reference TRBV7-9 and TRBJ2-1, the CDR3 gives the full variable domain: DTGVSQNPRHKITKRGQNVTFRCDPISEHNRLYWYRQTLGQGPEFLTYFQNEAQLEKSRLLSDRFSAERPKGSFSTLEIQRTEQGDSAMYLCACSFRTASYNEQFFGPGTRLTVL.